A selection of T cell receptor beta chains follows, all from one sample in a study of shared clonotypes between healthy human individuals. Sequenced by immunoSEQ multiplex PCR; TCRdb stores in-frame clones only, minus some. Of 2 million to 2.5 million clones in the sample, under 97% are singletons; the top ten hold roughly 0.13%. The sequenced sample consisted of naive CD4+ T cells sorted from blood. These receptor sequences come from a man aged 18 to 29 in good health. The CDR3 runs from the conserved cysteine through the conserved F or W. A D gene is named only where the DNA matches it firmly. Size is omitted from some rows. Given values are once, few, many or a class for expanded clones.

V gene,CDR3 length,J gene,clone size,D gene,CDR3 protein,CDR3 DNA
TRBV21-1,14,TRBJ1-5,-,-,CASSKTGGNQPQHF,TGTGCCAGCAGCAAAACAGGAGGAAATCAGCCCCAGCATTTT
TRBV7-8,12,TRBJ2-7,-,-,CASRRVDYEQYF,TGTGCCAGCAGACGCGTAGACTACGAGCAGTACTTC
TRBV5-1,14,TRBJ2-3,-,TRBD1,CASSRDRGADTQYF,TGCGCCAGCAGTAGGGACAGGGGGGCAGATACGCAGTATTTT
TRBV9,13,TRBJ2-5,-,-,CASSVELAETQYF,TGTGCCAGCAGCGTAGAGTTAGCAGAGACCCAGTACTTC
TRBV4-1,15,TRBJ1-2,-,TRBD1,CASSQAQGASYGYTF,TGCGCCAGCAGCCAAGCACAGGGGGCTAGCTATGGCTACACCTTC
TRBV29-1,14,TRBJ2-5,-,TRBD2,CSVELAGSQETQYF,TGCAGCGTTGAACTAGCGGGGAGCCAAGAGACCCAGTACTTC
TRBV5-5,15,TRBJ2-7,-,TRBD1,CASSLVAGGAYEQYF,TGTGCCAGCAGCTTGGTAGCAGGGGGCGCCTACGAGCAGTACTTC
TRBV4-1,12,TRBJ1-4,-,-,CASSPAVRKLFF,TGCGCCAGCAGCCCAGCGGTGAGAAAACTGTTTTTT
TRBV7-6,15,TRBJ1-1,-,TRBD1,CASSAQTGGSTEAFF,TGTGCCAGCAGCGCACAAACAGGGGGGAGCACTGAAGCTTTCTTT
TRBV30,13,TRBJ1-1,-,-,CAWQTGLNTEAFF,TGTGCCTGGCAGACAGGCCTGAACACTGAAGCTTTCTTT
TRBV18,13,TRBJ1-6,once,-,CASSHSNNSPLHF,TGTGCCAGCTCACATTCAAATAATTCACCCCTCCACTTT
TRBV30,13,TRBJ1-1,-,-,CAWLSEGSTEAFF,TGTGCCTGGCTTTCGGAGGGCTCCACTGAAGCTTTCTTT
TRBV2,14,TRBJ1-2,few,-,CASSEGGGLDGYTF,TGTGCCAGCAGTGAAGGGGGAGGTTTGGATGGCTACACCTTC
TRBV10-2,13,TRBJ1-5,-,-,CASSNRVNQPQHF,TGCGCCAGCAGCAACAGGGTCAATCAGCCCCAGCATTTT
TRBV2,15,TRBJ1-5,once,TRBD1,CASSAGTGSSQPQHF,TGTGCCAGCAGTGCAGGGACAGGGTCGAGTCAGCCCCAGCATTTT
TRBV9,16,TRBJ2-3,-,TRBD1,CASSARTGERTDTQYF,TGTGCCAGCAGCGCCAGGACAGGGGAAAGAACAGATACGCAGTATTTT
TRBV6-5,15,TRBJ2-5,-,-,CASSLLAFRGETQYF,TGTGCCAGCAGTCTGCTGGCCTTTAGGGGGGAGACCCAGTACTTC
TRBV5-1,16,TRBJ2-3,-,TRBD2,CASSFIAGGLTDTQYF,TGCGCCAGCAGCTTTATAGCGGGAGGGCTCACAGATACGCAGTATTTT
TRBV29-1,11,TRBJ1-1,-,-,CSGLDLGGAFF,TGCAGCGGCCTAGACCTGGGTGGGGCTTTCTTT
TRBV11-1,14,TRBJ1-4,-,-,CASSSGQLNEKLFF,TGTGCCAGCAGCTCCGGACAGCTTAATGAAAAACTGTTTTTT
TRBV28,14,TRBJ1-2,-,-,CASGLRDGVYGYTF,TGTGCCAGCGGGCTAAGGGACGGCGTCTATGGCTACACCTTC
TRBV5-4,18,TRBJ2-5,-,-,CASSLFGIRLTTGETQYF,TGTGCCAGCAGCTTATTTGGTATCCGGTTGACTACAGGGGAGACCCAGTACTTC
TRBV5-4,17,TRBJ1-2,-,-,CASTPRLAGTALYGYTF,TGTGCCAGCACCCCAAGGTTGGCAGGGACGGCCCTCTATGGCTACACCTTC
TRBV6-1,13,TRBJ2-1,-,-,CASSVAGTNEQFF,TGTGCCAGCAGTGTGGCGGGAACCAATGAGCAGTTCTTC
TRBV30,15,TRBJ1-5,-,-,CAWSVDIQENQPQHF,TGTGCCTGGAGTGTAGATATCCAGGAAAATCAGCCCCAGCATTTT
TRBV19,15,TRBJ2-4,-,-,CASSPEGTGQNIQYF,TGTGCCAGTAGTCCCGAGGGGACGGGACAAAACATTCAGTACTTC
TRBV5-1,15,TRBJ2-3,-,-,CASSLEGRSTDTQYF,TGCGCCAGCAGCTTGGAAGGCAGGTCCACAGATACGCAGTATTTT
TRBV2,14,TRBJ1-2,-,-,CASSEQAGNYGYTF,TGTGCCAGCAGCGAACAGGCCGGAAACTATGGCTACACCTTC
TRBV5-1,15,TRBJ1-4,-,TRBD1,CASSKGQGAGEKLFF,TGCGCCAGCAGCAAGGGACAGGGGGCTGGAGAAAAACTGTTTTTT
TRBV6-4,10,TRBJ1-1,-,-,CATKGTEAFF,TGTGCCACTAAGGGGACTGAAGCTTTCTTT
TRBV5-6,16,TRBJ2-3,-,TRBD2,CASSLWLAEITDTQYF,TGTGCCAGCAGCTTGTGGCTAGCGGAGATCACAGATACGCAGTATTTT
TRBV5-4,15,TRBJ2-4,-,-,CASSLALGPKNIQYF,TGTGCCAGCAGCTTGGCCCTGGGCCCCAAAAACATTCAGTACTTC
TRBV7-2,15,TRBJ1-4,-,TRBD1,CASSLRQGENEKLFF,TGTGCCAGCAGCCTAAGACAGGGAGAGAATGAAAAACTGTTTTTT
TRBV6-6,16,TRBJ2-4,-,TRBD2,CASSNLGGKAKNIQYF,TGTGCCAGCAGTAACTTGGGGGGGAAGGCCAAAAACATTCAGTACTTC
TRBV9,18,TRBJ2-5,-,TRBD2,CASSVVPHSGGSQETQYF,TGTGCCAGCAGCGTAGTCCCCCATAGCGGGGGTTCCCAAGAGACCCAGTACTTC
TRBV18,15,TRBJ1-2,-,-,CASSPSRQSNYGYTF,TGTGCCAGCTCACCATCACGACAGTCTAACTATGGCTACACCTTC
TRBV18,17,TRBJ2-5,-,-,CASSPRARSATQETQYF,TGTGCCAGCTCACCCAGGGCCAGGTCCGCAACTCAAGAGACCCAGTACTTC
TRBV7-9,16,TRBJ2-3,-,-,CASSLAEGRVPDTQYF,TGTGCCAGCAGCTTAGCGGAGGGCAGGGTGCCAGATACGCAGTATTTT
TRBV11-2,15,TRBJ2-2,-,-,CASSPGLVNTGELFF,TGTGCCAGCAGCCCGGGACTCGTGAACACCGGGGAGCTGTTTTTT
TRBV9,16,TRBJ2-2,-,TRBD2,CASSGLAGAGTGELFF,TGTGCCAGCAGCGGACTAGCGGGAGCTGGCACCGGGGAGCTGTTTTTT
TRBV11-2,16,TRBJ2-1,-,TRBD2,CASSPRLAGDNNEQFF,TGTGCCAGCAGCCCACGACTAGCGGGAGATAACAATGAGCAGTTCTTC
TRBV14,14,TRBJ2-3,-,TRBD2,CASSLGGGTDTQYF,TGTGCCAGCAGCCTCGGGGGAGGGACAGATACGCAGTATTTT
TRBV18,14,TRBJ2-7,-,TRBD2,CASSLASGTYEQYF,TGTGCCAGCTCACTGGCTAGCGGTACCTACGAGCAGTACTTC
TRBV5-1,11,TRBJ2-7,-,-,CASSDTYEQYF,TGCGCCAGCAGCGACACCTACGAGCAGTACTTC
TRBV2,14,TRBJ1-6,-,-,CASSGTTADSPLHF,TGTGCCAGCAGTGGGACGACGGCGGATTCACCCCTCCACTTT
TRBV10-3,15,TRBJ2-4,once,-,CAISEGDLAKNIQYF,TGTGCCATCAGTGAAGGGGATTTGGCCAAAAACATTCAGTACTTC
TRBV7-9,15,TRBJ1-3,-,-,CASSFQDSSGNTIYF,TGTGCCAGCAGCTTCCAAGACAGCTCTGGAAACACCATATATTTT
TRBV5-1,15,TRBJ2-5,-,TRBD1,CASSFGQGTQETQYF,TGCGCCAGCAGCTTCGGACAGGGGACCCAAGAGACCCAGTACTTC
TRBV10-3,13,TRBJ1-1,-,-,CAIREDRDTETFF,TGTGCCATCAGGGAGGACAGAGACACTGAAACTTTCTTT
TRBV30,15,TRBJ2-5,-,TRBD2,CACTLRDRGGETQYF,TGTGCCTGCACCCTTAGGGACCGGGGGGGAGAGACCCAGTACTTC
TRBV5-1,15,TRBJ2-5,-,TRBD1,CASSDGTGGVETQYF,TGCGCCAGCAGCGACGGGACAGGGGGCGTGGAGACCCAGTACTTC
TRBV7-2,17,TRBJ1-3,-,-,CASSQAMGLFSGNTIYF,TGTGCCAGCAGCCAAGCCATGGGGCTTTTCTCTGGAAACACCATATATTTT
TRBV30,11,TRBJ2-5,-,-,CAWSVHETQYF,TGTGCCTGGAGTGTACATGAGACCCAGTACTTC
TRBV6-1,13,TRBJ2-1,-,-,CASTSSSYNEQFF,TGTGCCAGCACCAGTAGCTCCTACAATGAGCAGTTCTTC
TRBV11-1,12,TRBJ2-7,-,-,CASSLGAFEQYF,TGTGCCAGCAGCCTTGGGGCATTCGAGCAGTACTTC
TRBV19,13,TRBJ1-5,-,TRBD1,CASGGTGNQPQHF,TGTGCCAGTGGAGGGACAGGGAATCAGCCCCAGCATTTT
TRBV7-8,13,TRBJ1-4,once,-,CASSLGRGEKLFF,TGTGCCAGCAGCTTAGGGCGGGGGGAAAAACTGTTTTTT
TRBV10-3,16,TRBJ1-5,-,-,CAISDSMAGANQPQHF,TGTGCCATCAGTGATTCTATGGCGGGGGCGAACCAGCCCCAGCATTTT
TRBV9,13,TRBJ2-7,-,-,CASSVGKATEQYF,TGTGCCAGCAGCGTAGGAAAGGCCACCGAGCAGTACTTC
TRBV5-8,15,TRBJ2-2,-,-,CASSLGSPNTGELFF,TGTGCCAGCAGCTTGGGCAGTCCGAACACCGGGGAGCTGTTTTTT